These 8 T cell receptor beta chains originate from one sample sequenced in a study of CD8 T cells in Susac syndrome. Reverse transcription of about 0.45 to 1 ug RNA was performed with random hexamers. TCRdb re-analysed the immunoSEQ multiplex PCR reads in MiXCR, keeping a single row per CDR3 protein. The data contain roughly 130,000 distinct CDR3 sequences, about 95% of them singletons. Sequencing used CD4+ T cells from PBMCs. The receptors were gathered from a human donor in good health.

The V call is TRBV28, the J call TRBJ1-5; no reliable D call. This CDR3 is 16 amino acids long. Between the trimmed V and J ends, which lost 5 bases and 3 bases, there was a span of 17 bases. Germline values: CDR1 MDHEN, CDR2 SYDVKM. This CDR3 reads CASSAPDGPSNQPQHF. Here the CDR3 DNA reads TGTGCCAGCAGTGCACCGGACGGACCATCCAATCAGCCCCAGCATTTT.

Regarding this clonotype: One end of the junction fails to match germline, which may point to a read error. DNA for the CDR3: TGTGCCACCAGTCGGGGCGGTCGTGAAAAACTGTTTTTT. It specifies CATSRGGREKLFF. V is TRBV28 and J is TRBJ1-4; possible D gene TRBD1, 5 bases. Germline V gives CDR1 MDHEN, CDR2 SYDVKM. The CDR3 loop spans 13 amino acids.

The chain has TRBV10-2 and TRBJ1-2, with 8 bases aligning to TRBD1. The trim removed 4 bases at V and 4 bases at J, leaving 8 bases unmatched. The CDR3 has 15 residues. Germline assignment: CDR1 WSHSY and CDR2 SAAADI. The CDR3 here is CASSGPGQAAYGYTF. Here the CDR3 DNA reads TGCGCCAGCAGTGGACCGGGACAGGCTGCCTATGGCTACACCTTC.

The chain uses TRBV9 and TRBJ1-1; D ambiguous. This CDR3 region has 13 residues. Germline V gives CDR1 SGDLS, CDR2 YYNGEE. V was trimmed by 0 bases and J by 4 bases, leaving 7 bases between them. The CDR3 nucleotides read TGTGCCAGCAGCGTAGTCCCTACCACTGAAGCTTTCTTT. It specifies CASSVVPTTEAFF.

The chain joins TRBV7-8 to TRBJ2-3, with TRBD2 matching over 11 bases. Germline CDR1 reads SGHVS; CDR2 reads FQNEAQ. The CDR3 has 19 residues. V was pared by 2 bases and J by 0 bases, with 10 bases of the junction left unmatched. The CDR3 region is CASSLIVGASGRSTDTQYF. CDR3 nucleotide sequence: TGTGCCAGCAGCTTAATAGTTGGGGCTAGCGGGAGGAGCACAGATACGCAGTATTTT.

CDR3 DNA: TGTGCCACCAGCAGAGATGGGGGGTTCGAGCAGTACTTC. Encoded protein: CATSRDGGFEQYF. The rearrangement uses TRBV15 and TRBJ2-7; D might be TRBD2 (6 bases). The CDR3 loop spans 13 amino acids. In germline, CDR1 is LNHNV, CDR2 YYDKDF (reference sequence). Between the trimmed V and J ends, which lost 0 bases and 6 bases, there was a span of 9 bases.

The chain is built from TRBV28 and TRBJ2-4; TRBD1 matches 8 bases. Germline assignment: CDR1 MDHEN and CDR2 SYDVKM. The trim removed 5 bases at V and 6 bases at J, leaving 6 bases unmatched. The CDR3 spans 14 residues. The CDR3 loop is CASSPGTGLNIQYF. In DNA form, the CDR3 reads TGTGCCAGCAGTCCCGGGACAGGATTAAACATTCAGTACTTC. Full variable domain (missing parts from reference TRBV28 and TRBJ2-4): DVKVTQSSRYLVKRTGEKVFLECVQDMDHENMFWYRQDPGLGLRLIYFSYDVKMKEKGDIPEGYSVSREKKERFSLILESASTNQTSMYLCASSPGTGLNIQYFGAGTRLSVL.

The chain carries TRBV3-1 and TRBJ2-2; 11 positions match TRBD2. CDR1 and CDR2 (germline): LGHDT, YNNKEL (reference sequence). The CDR3 covers 18 residues. Losses at the gene ends were 1 base for V and 4 bases for J; bases not matched to a gene: 8. DNA for the CDR3: TGTGCCAGCAGCCAAGGGGCTAGCGGGAGGATCGGCACCGGGGAGCTGTTTTTT. Translation: CASSQGASGRIGTGELFF.